The 31 T cell receptor beta chains in this list originate from one sample, sequenced in a study of T cells in Graves' hyperthyroidism and ophthalmopathy. Researchers took RNA transcripts and amplified the TCR beta CDR3 regions from them. RT-PCR in the first round (using the HTBI primer set) targeted the TCR CDR3. TCRdb called the multiplex PCR reads again in MiXCR, with one record for every CDR3 protein. The data contain around 420,000 distinct CDR3 sequences, roughly 13% of them singletons. Sequencing input: blood. These receptors were taken from a woman aged 18 to 35 with Graves' hyperthyroidism.

Many counts were recorded for this clonotype. The chain links TRBV20-1 to TRBJ2-1; possibly TRBD1 for D (6 bases). Trimming stripped 2 bases from V and 1 base from J, with 9 bases between. Germline values: CDR1 DFQATT, CDR2 SNEGSKA (reference sequence). The CDR3 length is 14 residues. Written as DNA, the CDR3 is TGCAGTGCTAGAAGGGGGTGGTCCTACAATGAGCAGTTCTTC. It encodes CSARRGWSYNEQFF.

The chain has TRBV2 and TRBJ2-7, with a possible D match to TRBD1 (5 bases). This CDR3 comprises 16 residues. The V and J ends lost 8 bases and 7 bases respectively, with 27 bases between them. CDR1 is SNHLY, CDR2 FYNNEI, per germline. In DNA, the CDR3 is TGTGCCAGCGGAGCTCTGGCTGACAGACCCCTCGTAGAGCAGTACTTC. It is translated as CASGALADRPLVEQYF.

The chain recombines TRBV7-9 with TRBJ1-1; a possible D gene is TRBD1 (5 bases). Per germline, CDR1 SEHNR and CDR2 FQNEAQ (reference sequence). V lost 5 bases to trimming and J lost 4 bases, with 17 bases between them. This CDR3 region has 15 residues. The CDR3 is CASSRPQGRVTEAFF. The CDR3 bases are TGTGCCAGCAGCCGCCCCCAGGGTAGGGTCACTGAAGCTTTCTTT. Combining the CDR3 with reference TRBV7-9 and TRBJ1-1 gives the whole variable domain DTGVSQNPRHKITKRGQNVTFRCDPISEHNRLYWYRQTLGQGPEFLTYFQNEAQLEKSRLLSDRFSAERPKGSFSTLEIQRTEQGDSAMYLCASSRPQGRVTEAFFGQGTRLTVV.

The sample holds many counts of this clonotype. This chain connects TRBV20-1 to TRBJ1-1, with D maybe TRBD1 (5 bases). The V gene lost 1 base and the J gene lost 1 base, with 7 bases spanning the gap. Germline CDR1 DFQATT, CDR2 SNEGSKA (reference sequence). The CDR3 is made up of 13 amino acids. In DNA form, the CDR3 reads TGCAGTGCTAGAGGGGGGGGGAACACTGAAGCTTTCTTT. Translating it yields CSARGGGNTEAFF.

The V gene is TRBV15, the J gene TRBJ2-7; D is possibly TRBD1 (6 bases). This CDR3 has 14 amino acids. Germline V CDR1 and CDR2: LNHNV, YYDKDF (reference sequence). The V end lost 6 bases, the J end lost 6 bases, and 18 bases lay between the germline ends. The CDR3 DNA follows: TGTGCCACCAGTATTCCGGCAGGGGCTCGCGAGCAGTACTTC. Amino acid sequence: CATSIPAGAREQYF.

The chain recombines TRBV18 with TRBJ1-4; no definite D call. CDR3 length: 15 residues. Trimming removed 1 base from V and 11 bases from J, with 17 bases in between. The germline V gene encodes CDR1 KGHSH and CDR2 LQKENI. CDR3 loop: CASSPQALRGGKLFF. The CDR3 DNA sequence: TGTGCCAGCTCACCACAGGCACTTCGGGGAGGGAAACTGTTTTTT. The full variable domain, completed using reference TRBV18 and TRBJ1-4, is NAGVMQNPRHLVRRRGQEARLRCSPMKGHSHVYWYRQLPEEGLKFMVYLQKENIIDESGMPKERFSAEFPKEGPSILRIQQVVRGDSAAYFCASSPQALRGGKLFFGSGTQLSVL.

This clonotype has a count of ten or more. The gene calls are TRBV5-6 and TRBJ2-5, with 7 nucleotides matching TRBD1. V lost 4 bases, J lost 3 bases, and 6 bases stayed unmatched. The CDR3 loop spans 14 amino acids. Germline-derived CDR1 and CDR2 are SGHDT and YYEEEE. Here the CDR3 reads CASSTGTAEETQYF. The CDR3 coding sequence is TGTGCCAGCAGCACAGGGACAGCCGAAGAGACCCAGTACTTC.

This clonotype was counted a few times. This may arise from a read error, as a much more abundant clone is one base away. The chain uses TRBV28 and TRBJ2-7; no reliable D call. The CDR3 totals 16 residues. Germline CDR1 and CDR2: MDHEN and SYDVKM. CDR3 DNA sequence: TGTGCCAGCAGTCCACCCCCCAGACCGGAGACCTACAAGCAGTACTTC. Translated, it gives CASSPPPRPETYKQYF.

This clonotype was recorded at least ten times. The chain has TRBV28 and TRBJ1-5, with 8 bases that match TRBD1. The CDR3 totals 15 residues. Germline V gene data show CDR1 as MDHEN and CDR2 as SYDVKM. V shed 6 bases, J shed 5 bases, and the junction held 9 bases outside the gene matches. The CDR3 DNA reads as TGTGCCAGCAGGCCGGGGCAGGGGGCTCATCAGCCCCAGCATTTT. It translates to CASRPGQGAHQPQHF.

The gene calls are TRBV4-3 and TRBJ2-1; D is perhaps TRBD2 (5 bases). The germline V and J ends were trimmed by 0 bases and 5 bases, with 14 bases remaining between them. This CDR3 has 16 residues. Germline CDR1 reads LGHNA; CDR2 reads YSLEER. CDR3: CASSQDQVAPDNEQFF. In DNA form, the CDR3 reads TGCGCCAGCAGCCAAGATCAAGTAGCGCCGGACAATGAGCAGTTCTTC.

The CDR3 sequence is CASSLGQVLPGELFF. CDR3 sequence (DNA): TGTGCCAGCAGCCTGGGACAGGTCCTTCCCGGGGAGCTGTTTTTT. The chain is built from TRBV5-4 and TRBJ2-2; 8 nucleotides line up with TRBD1. Unmatched junction bases numbered 8, after V lost 4 bases and J lost 6 bases. Germline V CDR1 and CDR2: SGHNT, YYREEE (reference sequence). This CDR3 region has 15 residues.

This sequence joins TRBV30 and TRBJ2-7; D may be TRBD1 (6 bases). CDR1 is GTSNPN and CDR2 is SVGIG in the germline V gene (reference sequence). V lost 3 bases to trimming and J lost 0 bases, with 12 bases between them. CDR3 length equals 14 residues. The CDR3 DNA reads TGTGCCTGGAGCAGGGGCAGGGCCTCCTACGAGCAGTACTTC. Its protein product is CAWSRGRASYEQYF.

Ten or more counts support this clonotype. The chain combines TRBV27 with TRBJ2-1; TRBD1 might be the D (5 bases). CDR3 length: 15 amino acids. The V and J ends lost 5 bases and 10 bases respectively, with 21 bases between them. Germline assignment: CDR1 MNHEY and CDR2 SMNVEV (reference sequence). In DNA form, the CDR3 reads TGTGCCAGCAGTCCCTCGACAGAGTGGGCGTGGGAGCAGTTCTTC. It specifies CASSPSTEWAWEQFF.

This clonotype came up a few times. This chain uses TRBV11-2 with TRBJ2-3; D uncertain. CDR3 length: 16 residues. Germline lookup yields CDR1 SGHAT and CDR2 FQNNGV. The germline V and J ends were trimmed by 5 bases and 2 bases, with 17 bases remaining between them. CDR3 residues: CASSRNPGGPTDTQYF. The DNA for the CDR3 is TGTGCCAGCAGCCGTAATCCTGGCGGACCCACAGATACGCAGTATTTT.

This clonotype was found a few times. The chain employs TRBV5-1 and TRBJ2-3, with a possible D match to TRBD1 (6 bases). The germline CDR1 and CDR2 sequences are SGHRS and YFSETQ. The CDR3 totals 14 residues. The V gene lost 0 bases and the J gene lost 4 bases, with 9 bases spanning the gap. The CDR3 protein is CASSLDSGADTQYF. CDR3 nucleotides: TGCGCCAGCAGCTTGGACTCAGGGGCAGATACGCAGTATTTT.

This clonotype was recorded many times. The chain joins TRBV2 to TRBJ1-5, with D maybe TRBD1 (5 bases). CDR1 and CDR2 from the germline V gene are SNHLY and FYNNEI. The V end was cut by 5 bases, the J end by 0 bases, with 11 bases between. The CDR3 consists of 15 residues. The DNA of the CDR3 is TGTGCCAGCAGTCCTGGGACTTCTAGCAATCAGCCCCAGCATTTT. This encodes CASSPGTSSNQPQHF.

The genes are TRBV13 and TRBJ2-2; D perhaps matches TRBD1 (6 bases). This CDR3 spans 16 amino acids. The V end lost 1 base, the J end lost 5 bases, and 14 bases lay between the germline ends. The germline V gene has CDR1 PRHDT and CDR2 FYEKMQ (reference sequence). The CDR3 nucleotides are TGTGCCAGCAGCTTAGAGCGGACAGAAAGTACCGGGGAGCTGTTTTTT. Encoded protein: CASSLERTESTGELFF.

Worth noting for this clonotype: Since a much larger clone is just one base distant, this may be a read error. The chain employs TRBV30 and TRBJ1-6; D unresolved. The CDR3 sequence is 15 residues long. The V gene's germline CDR1 is GTSNPN and CDR2 SVGIG (reference sequence). In nucleotides, the CDR3 is TGTAGATCCGACGCTCTTAGCTCCGGGAATTCACCCCTCCACTTT. Protein product: CRSDALSSGNSPLHF. Filled out from reference TRBV30 and TRBJ1-6, the complete variable domain reads SQTIHQWPATLVQPVGSPLSLECTVEGTSNPNLYWYRQAAGRGLQLLFYSVGIGQISSEVPQNLSASRPQDRQFILSSKKLLLSDSGFYLCRSDALSSGNSPLHFGNGTRLTVT.

A few counts support this clonotype. For the CDR3, the DNA is TGTGCCAGCAGTTACTCGATGGCGGTTGAGCAGTTCTTC. Translating gives CASSYSMAVEQFF. This chain uses TRBV6-5 with TRBJ2-1; D not resolved. V lost 0 bases and J 9 bases, leaving 9 bases between the germline ends. Germline CDR1 is MNHEY and CDR2 is SVGAGI. This CDR3 contains 13 residues.

This clonotype was counted ten times or more. The chain links TRBV7-8 to TRBJ1-2; 7 bases are a match to TRBD1. Trimming cost V 4 bases and J 1 base; bases outside gene matches: 9. Germline V CDR1 and CDR2: SGHVS, FQNEAQ. The CDR3 is 16 amino acids. The CDR3 DNA reads as TGTGCCAGCAGCTATGTGACAGGGACGAGTAACTATGGCTACACCTTC. It is translated as CASSYVTGTSNYGYTF.

The chain joins TRBV4-1 to TRBJ2-1; D may correspond to TRBD1 or TRBD2 (9 bases each). V lost 8 bases, J lost 6 bases, and 29 bases lay in between. Germline V gene sequence: CDR1 MGHRA, CDR2 YSYEKL. The length of the CDR3 is 18 residues. DNA for the CDR3: TGCGCCAGCGGGGGACAGGGCATGCGGGAGGGCCAGAGCAATGAGCAGTTCTTC. Translating gives CASGGQGMREGQSNEQFF.

Ten or more counts support this clonotype. The CDR3 region is CASSLLPSGSADTQYF. DNA of the CDR3: TGTGCCAGCAGCTTACTTCCTAGCGGGAGTGCAGATACGCAGTATTTT. This chain joins TRBV11-2 and TRBJ2-3, with 10 bases identical to TRBD2. Germline V CDR1 and CDR2: SGHAT, FQNNGV. With V trimmed by 2 bases and J by 4 bases, 6 bases remained unmatched. The CDR3 consists of 16 residues.

The chain is built from TRBV7-2 and TRBJ2-6; unclear D gene. V was cut by 1 base and J by 2 bases, with 3 bases left in between. The CDR3 length is 14 residues. The V gene's germline CDR1 is SGHTA and CDR2 FQGNSA. CDR3 DNA: TGTGCCAGCAGCTTAGGGGCTGGGGCCAACGTCCTGACTTTC. Residues: CASSLGAGANVLTF.

The rearrangement links TRBV7-2 to TRBJ1-4, with unresolved D. CDR1 is SGHTA and CDR2 is FQGNSA in the germline V gene. Trimming shortened V by 1 base and J by 3 bases, and 9 bases separated the two germline ends. The CDR3 runs to 15 residues. The CDR3 sequence is CASSLDRRSNEKLFF. The DNA of the CDR3 is TGTGCCAGCAGCTTAGATCGGCGATCTAATGAAAAACTGTTTTTT.

This clonotype was counted at least ten times. The chain is built from TRBV14 and TRBJ2-5, with a tentative D call TRBD2 (6 bases). The CDR3 is 15 amino acids. V lost 0 bases, J lost 5 bases, and 13 bases lay in between. CDR1 and CDR2 (germline): SGHDN, FVKESK. Written as DNA, the CDR3 is TGTGCCAGCAGCCAAGATCTTGGAGGGTGGGAGACCCAGTACTTC. Encoded protein: CASSQDLGGWETQYF.

This clonotype was observed once. The junction shows a germline mismatch at one end, possibly a read error. V usage is TRBV30 and J usage is TRBJ1-1; D is unclear. The CDR3 has 12 amino acids. Germline CDR1 GTSNPN, CDR2 SVGIG (reference sequence). CDR3 loop: CAWSLMDTEAFF. CDR3 nucleotide sequence: TGCGCCTGGAGTCTTATGGACACTGAAGCTTTCTTT.

This clonotype showed up many times. V and J are TRBV9 and TRBJ2-4; 7 nucleotides line up with TRBD1. Germline trimming cut 5 bases from V and 4 bases from J; bases unmatched to any gene: 9. The CDR3 runs 15 residues. Germline CDR1 is SGDLS and CDR2 is YYNGEE. The CDR3 region has the DNA TGTGCCAGCAGTCGAGGGACAGTTGGTAAAAACATTCAGTACTTC. Protein: CASSRGTVGKNIQYF. The whole variable domain, filled in from reference TRBV9 and TRBJ2-4, reads DSGVTQTPKHLITATGQRVTLRCSPRSGDLSVYWYQQSLDQGLQFLIQYYNGEERAKGNILERFSAQQFPDLHSELNLSSLELGDSALYFCASSRGTVGKNIQYFGAGTRLSVL.

This clonotype was observed a few times. This chain uses TRBV6-5 with TRBJ1-5; D is unresolved. Trimming removed 0 bases from V and 5 bases from J, with 17 bases in between. The CDR3 extends over 17 amino acids. The V gene's germline CDR1 is MNHEY and CDR2 SVGAGI. The CDR3 loop reads CASSYSRILQPDQPQHF. CDR3 nucleotides: TGTGCCAGCAGTTACTCCAGGATACTCCAACCAGATCAGCCCCAGCATTTT.

This clonotype was observed many times. The rearrangement links TRBV13 to TRBJ1-2; D remains unclear. Germline lookup yields CDR1 PRHDT and CDR2 FYEKMQ (reference sequence). Trimming removed 5 bases at V and 2 bases at J, with 12 bases between. This CDR3 is 14 amino acids long. The CDR3 here is CASSLDARNYGYTF. The CDR3 nucleotides read TGTGCCAGCAGCCTAGACGCCAGGAACTATGGCTACACCTTC.

The J gene is TRBJ1-6, the V gene TRBV6-1; D uncertain. V gave up 3 bases and J gave up 7 bases, with 7 bases separating them. Germline CDR1 and CDR2: MNHNS and SASEGT. CDR3 length equals 13 residues. CDR3: CASSEAANSPLHF. The CDR3 DNA reads TGTGCCAGCAGTGAGGCCGCGAATTCACCCCTCCACTTT.

This clonotype showed up many times. This chain joins TRBV20-1 and TRBJ2-7; weak D call: TRBD2 (6 bases). Germline V gives CDR1 DFQATT, CDR2 SNEGSKA (reference sequence). The CDR3 contains 13 residues. V lost 3 bases and J lost 3, with 12 bases in between. CDR3 sequence reads: CSASKAGSYEQYF. In nucleotides, the CDR3 is TGCAGTGCTAGCAAAGCGGGTAGCTACGAGCAGTACTTC.